The table lists the clone carrying this TCR beta chain with a few counts. Its specificity is unknown. CDR1 and CDR2 from the germline V gene are ENHRY and SYGVKD. V dropped 11 bases and J dropped 5 bases, with 26 bases sitting between them. The CDR3 loop spans 16 amino acids. Amplification targeted TCR beta CDR3 regions from RNA transcripts. Researchers ran a first-round RT-PCR on the TCR CDR3 using the HTBI primer set. TCRdb recomputed calls from the multiplex PCR reads with MiXCR, one row per CDR3 protein. Here the sample spans 550,000 to 800,000 distinct CDR3 sequences, roughly 17% being singletons. The data were obtained in a study of T cells in Graves' hyperthyroidism and ophthalmopathy. For Graves' hyperthyroidism to be stable, ophthalmopathy could not progress within 18 months. Together with thyroid ultrasound, orbital computed tomography, serum thyroxine and TRAb, clinical symptoms were used for diagnoses. Out of approximately 10 ml of fresh peripheral blood came the PBMCs.

Study findings and constraints: Expanded thyroid clonotypes (above 0.001) were mostly also found in blood.

The sequence was collected from a man in his forties or fifties with Graves' hyperthyroidism. Material for sequencing was blood. The chain uses TRBV10-3 and TRBJ2-3; D possibly matches TRBD1 or TRBD2 (5 bases each). The DNA for the CDR3 is TGTGCCTCCAGGGAGACTGATGGATCAGACCTAGATACGCAGTATTTT. It is translated as CASRETDGSDLDTQYF.